The subject of this entry is one T cell receptor beta chain. This sample was included in a study of identical twins. TCRdb reanalysed the 5' RACE reads using MiXCR and keeps one entry per CDR3 protein. This sample yields a few hundred thousand distinct CDR3 sequences, of which nearly 10% are seen a single time; approximately 3.2% belongs to the top ten. The V gene's germline CDR1 is DFQATT and CDR2 SNEGSKA (reference sequence). Trimming took 4 bases from V and 2 from J, leaving 17 bases between them. This CDR3 contains 15 residues. The same sample was also studied in work on yellow fever vaccine responses in identical twins.

The V call is TRBV20-1, the J call TRBJ2-5, with a tentative D call TRBD1 (7 bases). The clonotype comes from a young woman in good health. Sequencing was performed on PBMCs. CDR3 in amino acids: CSAKAAGGIQETQYF. The CDR3 coding sequence is TGCAGTGCTAAGGCGGCAGGGGGGATACAAGAGACCCAGTACTTC.